This record looks at one T cell receptor (beta chain) sequence and its context. In the authors' workflow: From reference gene primer amplification, estimates of nucleated cell counts were derived. Data came from immunoSEQ multiplex PCR; TCRdb stores just in-frame clones and leaves some out. The V and J calls and clone size come from that table; D and trimming were worked out from the DNA. The table shows approximately 350,000 clones, with roughly 89% occurring only once. This sample is drawn from a study of blood T cell repertoires in COVID-19. Study details: Acute-phase and convalescent COVID-19 samples originated in the United States, Italy and Spain. The analysed material was cDNA or gDNA that came from T cells, B-cell-depleted T cells, or PBMCs.

Input material: peripheral blood. This TCR was sampled from a woman between 18 and 30 years old who had recovered from COVID-19.

The CDR3: CASSYSGGREKLFF. The CDR3 coding sequence is TGTGCCAGCAGTTATTCGGGGGGGCGGGAAAAACTGTTTTTT. V and J are TRBV6-6 and TRBJ1-4; D might be TRBD1 (6 bases). The CDR3 has 14 amino acids. The V end lost 3 bases, the J end lost 8 bases, and 13 bases lay between the germline ends. CDR1 and CDR2 (germline): MNHNY, SVGAGI (reference sequence).